This T cell receptor (beta chain) was captured by sequencing in a study of cytomegalovirus exposure and HLA in healthy donors. Whole-study findings and limits: The only immune exposure information that was available was CMV serostatus.

The CDR3 sequence is 17 residues long. Germline V gene data show CDR1 as LNHDA and CDR2 as SQIVND (reference sequence). The V gene end was trimmed by 7 bases and the J gene end by 4 bases; junction bases not matched to a gene: 10. This clone was detected only a few times. Its antigen remains unidentified. The primer mix had 60 Vbeta and 13 Jbeta primers. Clones were sequenced by immunoSEQ multiplex PCR, and TCRdb holds only the in-frame ones, with some missing. The sample consists of hundreds of thousands of clones, around 66% of them appearing once. The V gene is TRBV19, the J gene TRBJ2-2, with 12 bases lining up with TRBD2. The material sequenced was PBMCs. The clonotype was recovered from a female donor in good health and CMV-seronegative. The CDR3 coding sequence is TGTGCCAGTACTCCCCGGACTAGCGGGATAATCACCGGGGAGCTGTTTTTT. The encoded protein is CASTPRTSGIITGELFF.